This T cell receptor (beta chain) was identified in a study of T cell repertoires in cytomegalovirus infection. Study-wide background: Through public TCR beta signatures, both CMV infection and matching HLA type were indicated.

This CDR3 is 18 amino acids long. The J segment lost 5 bases and the V segment lost 1 base, leaving 14 bases of the junction unmatched. CDR1 is MGHRA, CDR2 YSYEKL, per germline. From the reads, TCRdb called clonotypes with MiXCR, one entry per CDR3 protein. This table holds fewer than 550,000 distinct CDR3 sequences, roughly 12% found once. This clonotype was detected ten times or more. Its antigen is unknown. Whole-study results and caveats: What dominated the ex vivo response were HLA-C-restricted CMV-specific TCR beta clonotypes. Carriers of CMV and the relevant HLA type were discriminated by public TCR beta frequency.

This chain uses TRBV4-1 with TRBJ1-5; 7 bases fit TRBD1. This clonotype was obtained from a human donor in good health (CMV status not recorded). Some clones in this sample may be carry-over from other donors' samples. Specimen: PBMCs. The chain's CDR3 is CASSQAPGQYSEHQPQHF. In nucleotides, the CDR3 is TGCGCCAGCAGCCAAGCTCCGGGACAGTACTCTGAACATCAGCCCCAGCATTTT.